Included here is one T cell receptor beta chain sequence, with context. What it binds is not known. V lost 3 bases, J lost 5 bases, and 14 bases lay in between. This CDR3 contains 15 residues. The sample comes from a study of T-cell memory formation after mild COVID-19. Across the study: For the most part, TCR clusters were specific to one donor.

Study outcomes and limitations: Certain responding clones were present in pre-infection memory, suggesting participation of cross-reactive memory.

5'RACE, which relied on constant-segment primers, yielded TCR alpha and TCR beta cDNA libraries carrying sample barcodes and UMIs. Each CDR3 protein gets one entry after TCRdb re-called the 5' RACE reads with MiXCR. The sample shows some 70,000 distinct CDR3 sequences, over 15% of them seen only once. Material for sequencing was PBMCs or a T cell subset sorted from them (not recorded which). This receptor was taken from an adult woman who had mild COVID-19 (a few samples of this study predate the infection). Cell type and time point are not known. The rearrangement links TRBV12-3 or TRBV12-4 to TRBJ2-1, with D possibly being TRBD1 (6 bases). The CDR3 spells CASSFWTEANNEQFF. The CDR3 DNA sequence: TGTGCCAGCAGTTTTTGGACAGAGGCCAACAATGAGCAGTTCTTC.